The 21 T cell receptor beta chains reported below all come from one sample, sequenced in a study of blood T cell repertoires in COVID-19. Profiled with immunoSEQ multiplex PCR; TCRdb holds only in-frame clones, not every one. The data contain about 180,000 clones, roughly 88% of them seen just once; the ten biggest clones take up around 8.6%. Sequenced material: PBMCs or T cells enriched from blood (not recorded which). These receptors were collected from a woman aged 25 to 39 who had recovered from COVID-19.

In its sample, this clone was seen once. The chain uses TRBV19 and TRBJ2-7; D might be TRBD1 (5 bases). The V gene lost 2 bases and the J gene lost 3 bases, with 11 bases spanning the gap. The V gene's germline CDR1 is LNHDA and CDR2 SQIVND (reference sequence). The CDR3 has 14 residues. This CDR3 reads CASSIPGDSYEQYF. In DNA, the CDR3 is TGTGCCAGTAGTATACCTGGCGACAGCTACGAGCAGTACTTC.

The V gene is TRBV5-3, the J gene TRBJ2-2; 8 bases align to TRBD2. TRBV5-3 is filed as an ORF, its function uncertain. CDR3 length equals 17 residues. Trimming removed 0 bases from V and 3 bases from J; junction bases left unmatched: 7. The DNA of the CDR3 is TGTGCCAGAAGCTTGGGGGCGGGAGGACGGGACACCGGGGAGCTGTTTTTT. It specifies CARSLGAGGRDTGELFF.

The chain links TRBV5-6 to TRBJ2-1; 7 nucleotides match TRBD2. The germline V gene encodes CDR1 SGHDT and CDR2 YYEEEE. The CDR3 is 15 amino acids. The V segment lost 4 bases and the J segment 3 bases; nucleotides outside the gene matches: 7. The CDR3 reads CASSLRLAVYNEQFF. Written as DNA, the CDR3 is TGTGCCAGCAGCCTCAGACTAGCAGTCTACAATGAGCAGTTCTTC.

The genes are TRBV25-1 and TRBJ2-2; the D gene is possibly TRBD1 (5 bases). V was trimmed by 3 bases and J by 7 bases, leaving 12 bases between them. CDR1 is MGHDK, CDR2 SYGVNS, per germline. The CDR3 totals 14 residues. DNA for the CDR3: TGTGCCAGCAGTGACCTACAGGTGAACGGGGAGCTGTTTTTT. Translated, it gives CASSDLQVNGELFF.

The chain employs TRBV28 and TRBJ2-2, with D perhaps matching TRBD1 (6 bases). V gave up 5 bases and J gave up 6 bases, with 22 bases separating them. The CDR3 extends over 17 amino acids. Germline values: CDR1 MDHEN, CDR2 SYDVKM. The CDR3 is CASSPSVLLGGAGELFF. CDR3 nucleotide sequence: TGTGCCAGCAGTCCATCGGTCCTTTTAGGGGGAGCCGGGGAGCTGTTTTTT.

The chain combines TRBV25-1 with TRBJ1-5; D call uncertain. In germline, CDR1 is MGHDK, CDR2 SYGVNS. The CDR3 consists of 13 residues. Deletions cut 4 bases from V and 7 bases from J, with 11 bases between. The CDR3 DNA reads TGTGCCAGCAGTGGGGCCAAGTGGCAGCCCCAGCATTTT. Translation gives CASSGAKWQPQHF.

This clone came up once. This chain uses TRBV6-5 with TRBJ1-1; 11 bases align to TRBD1. The germline gives CDR1 MNHEY, CDR2 SVGAGI. J was trimmed by 5 bases and V by 1 base; bases with no gene match: 6. The CDR3 is made up of 16 amino acids. CDR3 coding DNA: TGTGCCAGCAGTTACTTTGGACAGGGGGCGCTGACTGAAGCTTTCTTT. Encoded protein: CASSYFGQGALTEAFF.

This sequence joins TRBV29-1 and TRBJ1-2, with 7 bases fitting TRBD1. The CDR3 is 13 residues long. V lost 5 bases to trimming and J lost 2 bases; unmatched junction nucleotides: 5. Germline V gene sequence: CDR1 SQVTM, CDR2 ANQGSEA. Written as DNA, the CDR3 is TGCAGCGTTAGACAGGGAGGAAACTATGGCTACACCTTC. Translation gives CSVRQGGNYGYTF. Based on the CDR3 plus reference TRBV29-1 and TRBJ1-2, the full variable domain is SAVISQKPSRDICQRGTSLTIQCQVDSQVTMMFWYRQQPGQSLTLIATANQGSEATYESGFVIDKFPISRPNLTFSTLTVSNMSPEDSSIYLCSVRQGGNYGYTFGSGTRLTVV.

This clone appeared many times. The chain couples TRBV2 to TRBJ1-4, with D possibly being TRBD1 (6 bases). The germline CDR1 and CDR2 sequences are SNHLY and FYNNEI. This CDR3 is 15 amino acids long. Trimming shortened V by 7 bases and J by 8 bases, and 20 bases separated the two germline ends. The CDR3 is CASNALGGAGEKLFF. The CDR3 nucleotides are TGTGCCAGCAATGCACTGGGGGGGGCTGGGGAAAAACTGTTTTTT.

The genes are TRBV18 and TRBJ2-5, with D possibly matching TRBD1 (5 bases). Germline V gene lookup returns CDR1 KGHSH and CDR2 LQKENI. The CDR3 is 15 amino acids. Trimming cost V 1 base and J 0 bases, with 9 bases left between them. CDR3 coding DNA: TGTGCCAGCTCACCACGAGCAGGGTACCAAGAGACCCAGTACTTC. Translating it yields CASSPRAGYQETQYF. Filled out from reference TRBV18 and TRBJ2-5, the complete variable domain reads NAGVMQNPRHLVRRRGQEARLRCSPMKGHSHVYWYRQLPEEGLKFMVYLQKENIIDESGMPKERFSAEFPKEGPSILRIQQVVRGDSAAYFCASSPRAGYQETQYFGPGTRLLVL.

The chain employs TRBV3-1 (or the pseudogene TRBV3-2) and TRBJ1-2; D uncertain. Germline CDR1 is LGHDT and CDR2 is YNNKEL (reference sequence). Between the trimmed V and J ends, which lost 1 base and 8 bases, there was a span of 5 bases. This CDR3 contains 11 residues. The CDR3 sequence: CASSQVSGYTF. CDR3 nucleotide sequence: TGTGCCAGCAGCCAAGTCTCCGGCTACACCTTC.

J is TRBJ1-1 and V is TRBV7-9; no reliable D call. Germline CDR1 is SEHNR and CDR2 is FQNEAQ (reference sequence). This CDR3 spans 14 amino acids. V lost 3 bases and J lost 1, with 9 bases in between. CDR3 in amino acids: CASSFSPSNTEAFF. The CDR3 coding sequence is TGTGCCAGCAGCTTCTCTCCGTCGAACACTGAAGCTTTCTTT.

V is TRBV28 and J is TRBJ2-7; TRBD1 aligns across 9 bases. CDR1 is MDHEN, CDR2 SYDVKM, per germline. This CDR3 has 13 residues. V gave up 6 bases and J gave up 4 bases; unmatched junction bases: 4. CDR3 DNA: TGTGCCAGCAGGGGACAGGGAGGGTACGAGCAGTACTTC. This translates into CASRGQGGYEQYF.

J is TRBJ2-5 and V is TRBV5-6; tentative D call: TRBD2 (5 bases). V gave up 1 base and J gave up 4 bases, with 11 bases separating them. Per the germline V gene, CDR1 is SGHDT and CDR2 is YYEEEE. The CDR3 is 14 amino acids. CDR3 bases: TGTGCCAGCAGCTTGCCAGGACTCCCAGAGACCCAGTACTTC. Translating it yields CASSLPGLPETQYF.

The chain employs TRBV29-1 and TRBJ2-1, with 7 nucleotides matching TRBD1. The CDR3 loop spans 14 amino acids. Germline CDR1 SQVTM, CDR2 ANQGSEA. V was pared by 1 base and J by 3 bases, with 3 bases of the junction left unmatched. The CDR3 loop reads CSVEGQGDYNEQFF. The CDR3 nucleotides are TGCAGCGTTGAAGGGCAGGGGGACTACAATGAGCAGTTCTTC.

J is TRBJ1-2 and V is TRBV7-9; a possible D gene is TRBD1 (5 bases). The CDR3 is 17 amino acids. With 4 bases removed from V and 3 bases from J, the gap between germline ends came to 21 bases. CDR1 is SEHNR and CDR2 is FQNEAQ in the germline V gene (reference sequence). CDR3: CASSYTVGQGGDYGYTF. The DNA of the CDR3 is TGTGCCAGCAGCTATACAGTCGGGCAGGGTGGAGACTATGGCTACACCTTC.

This clone was seen only a few times. This sequence joins TRBV9 and TRBJ1-2; TRBD1 matches 9 bases. Germline V lookup: CDR1 SGDLS, CDR2 YYNGEE. Trimming at V came to 0 bases and at J to 8 bases, leaving 5 bases not matched to a gene. The CDR3 has 14 residues. CDR3 nucleotide sequence: TGTGCCAGCAGCGTAGGACAGGGGGAAGGCGGCTACACCTTC. Translated, it gives CASSVGQGEGGYTF.

This chain connects TRBV7-9 to TRBJ1-6; D may be TRBD1 (5 bases). The V and J ends lost 1 base and 13 bases respectively, with 14 bases between them. The germline V gene encodes CDR1 SEHNR and CDR2 FQNEAQ (reference sequence). The CDR3 contains 14 residues. CDR3 residues: CASSLEGKQVPLHF. The CDR3 nucleotides read TGTGCCAGCAGCTTAGAGGGGAAACAGGTCCCCCTCCACTTT.

This clone was seen many times. The rearrangement joins TRBV6-5 to TRBJ1-1, with D tentatively TRBD1 (6 bases). The V end was cut by 8 bases, the J end by 0 bases, with 10 bases between. Germline assignment: CDR1 MNHEY and CDR2 SVGAGI. The length of the CDR3 is 13 residues. The CDR3 sequence: CASRRTVNTEAFF. In DNA, the CDR3 is TGTGCCAGCCGGAGGACAGTGAACACTGAAGCTTTCTTT.

This clone was observed a handful of times. The V call is TRBV28, the J call TRBJ2-1, with 13 positions matching TRBD2. The CDR3 is 15 amino acids. V lost 5 bases and J lost 7; bases outside the gene matches: 5. CDR1 MDHEN and CDR2 SYDVKM come from the germline V gene. The CDR3, as DNA: TGTGCCAGCAGTAGAGGGACTAGCGGGACTAATGAGCAGTTCTTC. Translating it yields CASSRGTSGTNEQFF.

This clone has more than one count but fewer than ten. The DNA for the CDR3 is TGTGCCAGCAGTCCCAGGACTAGCGGGAGGGCCGGCTACAATGAGCAGTTCTTC. Protein sequence: CASSPRTSGRAGYNEQFF. The V call is TRBV28, the J call TRBJ2-1; 15 nucleotides line up with TRBD2. Germline lookup yields CDR1 MDHEN and CDR2 SYDVKM. Unmatched junction bases numbered 8, after V lost 5 bases and J lost 3 bases. The CDR3 extends over 18 amino acids.